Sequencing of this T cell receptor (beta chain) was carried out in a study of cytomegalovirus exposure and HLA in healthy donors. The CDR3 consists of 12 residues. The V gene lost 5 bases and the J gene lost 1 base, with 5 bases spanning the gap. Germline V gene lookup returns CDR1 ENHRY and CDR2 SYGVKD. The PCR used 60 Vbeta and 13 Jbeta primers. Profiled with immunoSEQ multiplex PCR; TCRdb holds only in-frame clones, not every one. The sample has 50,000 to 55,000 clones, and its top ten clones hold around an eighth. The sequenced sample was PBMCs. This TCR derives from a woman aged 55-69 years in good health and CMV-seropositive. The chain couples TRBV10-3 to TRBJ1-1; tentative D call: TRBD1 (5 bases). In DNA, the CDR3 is TGTGCCATCAGTCAGGGGAACACTGAAGCTTTCTTT. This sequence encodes CAISQGNTEAFF.